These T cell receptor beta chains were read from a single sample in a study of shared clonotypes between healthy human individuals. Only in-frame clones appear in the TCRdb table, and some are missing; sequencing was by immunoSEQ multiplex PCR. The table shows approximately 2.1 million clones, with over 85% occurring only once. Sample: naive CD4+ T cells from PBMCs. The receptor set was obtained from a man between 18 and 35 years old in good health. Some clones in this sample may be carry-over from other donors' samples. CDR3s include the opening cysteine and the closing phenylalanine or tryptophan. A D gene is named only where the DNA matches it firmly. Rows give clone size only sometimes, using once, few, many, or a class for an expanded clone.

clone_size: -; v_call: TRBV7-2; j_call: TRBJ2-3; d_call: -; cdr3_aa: CASRLGVTDTQYF; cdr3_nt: TGTGCCAGCAGATTGGGGGTCACAGATACGCAGTATTTT
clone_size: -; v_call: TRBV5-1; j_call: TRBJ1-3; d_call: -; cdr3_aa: CASSVTGPRNTIYF; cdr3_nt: TGCGCCAGCAGTGTCACCGGGCCACGAAACACCATATATTTT
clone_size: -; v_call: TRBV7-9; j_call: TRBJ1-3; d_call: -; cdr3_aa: CASSLASGRRGNTIYF; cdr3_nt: TGTGCCAGCAGCTTAGCCTCAGGGAGACGAGGAAACACCATATATTTT
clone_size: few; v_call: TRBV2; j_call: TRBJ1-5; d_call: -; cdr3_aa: CASSERAPLQHF; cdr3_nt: TGTGCCAGCAGTGAACGGGCTCCCCTCCAGCATTTT
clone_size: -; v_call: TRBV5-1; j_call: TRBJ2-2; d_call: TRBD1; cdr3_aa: CASSVEQGAGELFF; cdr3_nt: TGCGCCAGCAGCGTAGAACAGGGGGCCGGGGAGCTGTTTTTT
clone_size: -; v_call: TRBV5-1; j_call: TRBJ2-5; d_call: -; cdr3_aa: CASSSSVAPQETQYF; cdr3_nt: TGCGCCAGCAGCTCGTCGGTGGCACCCCAAGAGACCCAGTACTTC
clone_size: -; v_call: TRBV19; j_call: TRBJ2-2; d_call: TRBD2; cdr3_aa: CASSIWSGGYTGELFF; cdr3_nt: TGTGCCAGTAGTATTTGGTCGGGAGGGTACACCGGGGAGCTGTTTTTT
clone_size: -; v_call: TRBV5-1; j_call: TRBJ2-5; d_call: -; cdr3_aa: CASSVSVARETQYF; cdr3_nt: TGCGCCAGCAGCGTGTCGGTGGCGCGGGAGACCCAGTACTTC
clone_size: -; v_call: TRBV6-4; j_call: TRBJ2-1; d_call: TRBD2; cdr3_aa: CASSIAGGTGEQFF; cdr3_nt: TGTGCCAGCAGTATAGCGGGAGGGACCGGTGAGCAGTTCTTC
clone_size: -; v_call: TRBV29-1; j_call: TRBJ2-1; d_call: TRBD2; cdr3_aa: CSVAESGSRYNEQFF; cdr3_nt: TGCAGCGTCGCCGAAAGCGGGAGTAGGTACAATGAGCAGTTCTTC
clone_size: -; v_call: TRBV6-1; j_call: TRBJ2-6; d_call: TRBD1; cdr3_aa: CASSVQGQSGANVLTF; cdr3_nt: TGTGCCAGCAGTGTTCAGGGACAGTCTGGGGCCAACGTCCTGACTTTC
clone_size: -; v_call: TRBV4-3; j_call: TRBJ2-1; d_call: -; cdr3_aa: CASSQGGRIVYNEQFF; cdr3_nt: TGCGCCAGCAGCCAAGGTGGACGTATAGTATACAATGAGCAGTTCTTC
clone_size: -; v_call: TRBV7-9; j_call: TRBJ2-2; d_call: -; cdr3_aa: CASSSADRSWELFF; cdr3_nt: TGTGCCAGCAGCTCCGCTGATAGGTCCTGGGAGCTGTTTTTT
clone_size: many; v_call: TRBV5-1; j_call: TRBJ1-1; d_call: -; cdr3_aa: CASSLQGNTEAFF; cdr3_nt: TGCGCCAGCAGCTTGCAGGGGAACACTGAAGCTTTCTTT
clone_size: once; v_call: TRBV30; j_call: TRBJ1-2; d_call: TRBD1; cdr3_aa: CAWTLPGQGRAGYTF; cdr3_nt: TGTGCCTGGACGCTACCTGGACAGGGCCGGGCCGGCTACACCTTC
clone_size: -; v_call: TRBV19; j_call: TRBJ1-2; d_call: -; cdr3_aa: CASSIGSPQSYGYTF; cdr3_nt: TGTGCCAGTAGTATAGGGTCGCCCCAAAGCTATGGCTACACCTTC
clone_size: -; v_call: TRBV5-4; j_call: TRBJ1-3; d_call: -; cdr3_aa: CASSSDRFSSGNTIYF; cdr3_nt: TGTGCCAGCAGCTCTGACAGGTTCAGCTCTGGAAACACCATATATTTT
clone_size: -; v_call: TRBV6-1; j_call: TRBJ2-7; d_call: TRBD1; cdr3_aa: CARGTAESSYEQYF; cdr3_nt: TGTGCCAGGGGGACAGCGGAAAGCTCCTACGAGCAGTACTTC
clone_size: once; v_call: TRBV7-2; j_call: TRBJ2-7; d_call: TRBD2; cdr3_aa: CASSLEVAGVSYEQYF; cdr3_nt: TGTGCCAGCAGCTTAGAGGTAGCGGGAGTCTCCTACGAGCAGTACTTC
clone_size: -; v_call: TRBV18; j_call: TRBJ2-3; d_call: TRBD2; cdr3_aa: CASSPPSGRAPDTQYF; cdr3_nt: TGTGCCAGCTCACCACCAAGCGGGAGGGCTCCAGATACGCAGTATTTT
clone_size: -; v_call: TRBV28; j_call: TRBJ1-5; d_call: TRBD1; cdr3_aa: CASRGGGTGGFQPQHF; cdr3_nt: TGTGCCAGCAGGGGAGGCGGGACAGGGGGCTTTCAGCCCCAGCATTTT
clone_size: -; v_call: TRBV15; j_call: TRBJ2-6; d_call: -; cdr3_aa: CATSSLIRSGANVLTF; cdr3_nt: TGTGCCACCAGCAGCCTCATACGCTCTGGGGCCAACGTCCTGACTTTC
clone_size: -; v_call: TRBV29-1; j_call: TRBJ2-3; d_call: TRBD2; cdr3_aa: CAGGTDTQYF; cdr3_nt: TGCGCGGGGGGCACAGATACGCAGTATTTT
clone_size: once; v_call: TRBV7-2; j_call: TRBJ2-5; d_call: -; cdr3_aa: CASSRPQETQYF; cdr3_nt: TGTGCCAGCAGCCGTCCACAGGAGACCCAGTACTTC